This T cell receptor beta chain was documented in a study of T cells in Graves' hyperthyroidism and ophthalmopathy. Study information: Specimen type is peripheral blood, collected at initial diagnosis prior to any treatment. Study-level points and caveats: In the analysis, a 13 V-J model separated ophthalmopathy from stable hyperthyroidism.

Patients aged 18 to 65 had newly diagnosed hyperthyroidism that had lasted under 2 months. Clinical symptoms, serum thyroxine and TRAb, thyroid ultrasound and orbital computed tomography were used for the diagnoses. Per the germline V gene, CDR1 is SNHLY and CDR2 is FYNNEI. CDR3 length equals 15 residues. Trimming took 1 base from V and 4 from J, leaving 11 bases between them. In this sample, this clonotype turned up many times. Its antigen is undetermined. TCR beta CDR3 regions were amplified from RNA transcripts. During a first-round RT-PCR of the TCR CDR3, the HTBI primer set was used. TCRdb redid the calling of the multiplex PCR reads with MiXCR, one entry per CDR3 protein. The sample holds about 400,000 distinct CDR3 sequences; about a sixth are singletons and the top ten take 25% to 30%.

The chain uses TRBV2 and TRBJ1-5; a weak D match, TRBD1 (6 bases). Sequencing used blood. This clonotype originated in a young woman with Graves' hyperthyroidism that later progressed to Graves' ophthalmopathy. The CDR3 bases are TGTGCCAGCAGTGAAGAAGGACAGTGGAATCAGCCCCAGCATTTT. Its translation is CASSEEGQWNQPQHF.